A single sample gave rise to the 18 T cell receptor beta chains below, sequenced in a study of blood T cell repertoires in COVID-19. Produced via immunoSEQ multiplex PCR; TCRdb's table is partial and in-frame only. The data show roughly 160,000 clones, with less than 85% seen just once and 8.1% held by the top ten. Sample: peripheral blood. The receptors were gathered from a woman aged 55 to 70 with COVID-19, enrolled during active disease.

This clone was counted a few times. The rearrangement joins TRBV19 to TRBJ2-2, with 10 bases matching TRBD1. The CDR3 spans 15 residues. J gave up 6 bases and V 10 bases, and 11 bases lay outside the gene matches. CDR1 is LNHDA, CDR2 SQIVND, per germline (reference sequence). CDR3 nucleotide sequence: TGTGCCACCAAAAAGGGGACAGGGGTTCCCGGGGAGCTGTTTTTT. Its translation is CATKKGTGVPGELFF.

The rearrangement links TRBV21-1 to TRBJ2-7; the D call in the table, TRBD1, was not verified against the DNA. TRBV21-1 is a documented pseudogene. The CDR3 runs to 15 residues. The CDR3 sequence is CASSITGGSLREQYV. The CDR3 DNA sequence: TGTGCCAGCAGCATAACAGGGGGCTCCTTAAGGGAGCAGTACGTC.

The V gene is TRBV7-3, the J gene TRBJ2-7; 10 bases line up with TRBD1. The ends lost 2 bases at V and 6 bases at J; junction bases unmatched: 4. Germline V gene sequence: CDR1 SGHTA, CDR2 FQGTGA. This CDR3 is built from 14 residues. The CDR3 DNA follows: TGTGCCAGCAGCTTAGGGACAGGGGTCTCCGAGCAGTACTTC. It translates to CASSLGTGVSEQYF.

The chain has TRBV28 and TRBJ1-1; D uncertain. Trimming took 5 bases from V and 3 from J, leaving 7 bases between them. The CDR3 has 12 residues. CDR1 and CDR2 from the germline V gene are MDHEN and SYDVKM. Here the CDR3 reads CASSGLYTEAFF. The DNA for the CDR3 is TGTGCCAGCAGTGGACTGTACACTGAAGCTTTCTTT.

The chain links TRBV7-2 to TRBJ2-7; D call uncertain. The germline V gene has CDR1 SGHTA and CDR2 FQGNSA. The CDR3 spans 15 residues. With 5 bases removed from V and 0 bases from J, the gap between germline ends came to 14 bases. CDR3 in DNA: TGTGCCAGCAGCGTATTCTCTTATAGCTCCTACGAGCAGTACTTC. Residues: CASSVFSYSSYEQYF. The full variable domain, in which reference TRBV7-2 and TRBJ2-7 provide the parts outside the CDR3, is GAGVSQSPSNKVTEKGKDVELRCDPISGHTALYWYRQSLGQGLEFLIYFQGNSAPDKSGLPSDRFSAERTGGSVSTLTIQRTQQEDSAVYLCASSVFSYSSYEQYFGPGTRLTVT.

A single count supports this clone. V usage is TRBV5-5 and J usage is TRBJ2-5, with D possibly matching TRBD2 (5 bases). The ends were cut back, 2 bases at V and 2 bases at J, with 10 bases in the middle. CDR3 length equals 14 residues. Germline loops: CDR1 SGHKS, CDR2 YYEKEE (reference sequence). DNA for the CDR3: TGTGCCAGCAGCTTTGAGAGGGCTCAAGAGACCCAGTACTTC. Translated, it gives CASSFERAQETQYF. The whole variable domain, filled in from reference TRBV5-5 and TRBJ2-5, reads DAGVTQSPTHLIKTRGQQVTLRCSPISGHKSVSWYQQVLGQGPQFIFQYYEKEERGRGNFPDRFSARQFPNYSSELNVNALLLGDSALYLCASSFERAQETQYFGPGTRLLVL.

The CDR3 region has the DNA TGTGCCAGCAGTTACGGAGCGGGAGGCGCAGATACGCAGTATTTT. It translates to CASSYGAGGADTQYF. V usage is TRBV6-2 or TRBV6-3 and J usage is TRBJ2-3; TRBD2 matches at 9 bases. This CDR3 is 15 amino acids long. J lost 4 bases, V lost 2 bases, and 4 bases had no gene match. Germline V lookup: CDR1 MNHEY, CDR2 SVGEGT.

The CDR3 here is CASGGEQGALNQPQHF. DNA of the CDR3: TGTGCCAGCGGGGGGGAACAGGGTGCCCTCAATCAGCCCCAGCATTTT. The genes are TRBV28 and TRBJ1-5, with D possibly being TRBD1 (6 bases). The V end lost 8 bases, the J end lost 3 bases, and 20 bases lay between the germline ends. The CDR3 contains 16 residues. From germline, CDR1 is MDHEN and CDR2 SYDVKM. Based on the CDR3 plus reference TRBV28 and TRBJ1-5, the full variable domain is DVKVTQSSRYLVKRTGEKVFLECVQDMDHENMFWYRQDPGLGLRLIYFSYDVKMKEKGDIPEGYSVSREKKERFSLILESASTNQTSMYLCASGGEQGALNQPQHFGDGTRLSIL.

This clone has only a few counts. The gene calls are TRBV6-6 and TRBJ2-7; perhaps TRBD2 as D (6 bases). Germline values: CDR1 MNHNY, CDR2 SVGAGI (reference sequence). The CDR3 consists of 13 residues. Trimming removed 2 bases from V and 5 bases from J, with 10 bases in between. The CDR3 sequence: CASSYAGQDEQYV. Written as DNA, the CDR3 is TGTGCCAGCAGTTACGCGGGGCAGGACGAGCAGTACGTC.

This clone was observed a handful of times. CDR3 in DNA: TGTGCCAGCAGCCCGAGGGCGTCCGGCGAGCAGTACGTC. Protein sequence: CASSPRASGEQYV. The chain couples TRBV9 to TRBJ2-7; possible D gene TRBD2, 5 bases. Between the trimmed V and J ends, which lost 4 bases and 6 bases, there was a span of 14 bases. CDR1 SGDLS and CDR2 YYNGEE come from the germline V gene. The CDR3 totals 13 residues.

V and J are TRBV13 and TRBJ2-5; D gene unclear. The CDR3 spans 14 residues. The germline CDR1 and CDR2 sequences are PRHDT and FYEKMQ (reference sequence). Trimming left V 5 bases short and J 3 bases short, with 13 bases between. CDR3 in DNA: TGTGCCAGCAGCCCCCGTATATCGGAAGAGACCCAGTACTTC. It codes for CASSPRISEETQYF.

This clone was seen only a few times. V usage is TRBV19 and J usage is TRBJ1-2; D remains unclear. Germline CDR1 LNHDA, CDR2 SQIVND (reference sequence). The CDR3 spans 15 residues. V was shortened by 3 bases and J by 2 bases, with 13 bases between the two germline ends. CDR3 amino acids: CASSIWNRENYGYTF. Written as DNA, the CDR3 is TGTGCCAGTAGTATCTGGAATCGGGAGAACTATGGCTACACCTTC.

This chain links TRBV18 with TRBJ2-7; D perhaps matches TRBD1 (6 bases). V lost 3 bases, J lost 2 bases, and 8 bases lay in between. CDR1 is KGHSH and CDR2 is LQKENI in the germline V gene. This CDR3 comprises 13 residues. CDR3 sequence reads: CASSPDRTYEQYF. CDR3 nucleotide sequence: TGTGCCAGCTCACCGGACAGAACCTACGAGCAGTACTTC. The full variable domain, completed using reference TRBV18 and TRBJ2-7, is NAGVMQNPRHLVRRRGQEARLRCSPMKGHSHVYWYRQLPEEGLKFMVYLQKENIIDESGMPKERFSAEFPKEGPSILRIQQVVRGDSAAYFCASSPDRTYEQYFGPGTRLTVT.

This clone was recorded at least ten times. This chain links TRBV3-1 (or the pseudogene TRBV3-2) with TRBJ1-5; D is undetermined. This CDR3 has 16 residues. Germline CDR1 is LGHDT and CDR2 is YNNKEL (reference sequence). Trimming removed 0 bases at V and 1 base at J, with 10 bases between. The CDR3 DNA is TGTGCCAGCAGCCAAGATTCCGCCTACAGCAATCAGCCCCAGCATTTT. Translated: CASSQDSAYSNQPQHF.

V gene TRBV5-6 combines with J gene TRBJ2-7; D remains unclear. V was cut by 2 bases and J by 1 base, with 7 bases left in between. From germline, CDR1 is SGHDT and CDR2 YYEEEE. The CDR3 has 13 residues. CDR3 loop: CASSFRNSYEQYF. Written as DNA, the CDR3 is TGTGCCAGCAGCTTTCGTAATTCCTACGAGCAGTACTTC.

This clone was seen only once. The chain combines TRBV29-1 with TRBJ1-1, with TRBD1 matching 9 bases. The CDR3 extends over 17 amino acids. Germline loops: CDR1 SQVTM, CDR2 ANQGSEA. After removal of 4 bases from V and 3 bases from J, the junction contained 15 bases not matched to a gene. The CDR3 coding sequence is TGCAGCGTTGTACCTTTCACCGGGACAGGGCCGGACACTGAAGCTTTCTTT. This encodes CSVVPFTGTGPDTEAFF.

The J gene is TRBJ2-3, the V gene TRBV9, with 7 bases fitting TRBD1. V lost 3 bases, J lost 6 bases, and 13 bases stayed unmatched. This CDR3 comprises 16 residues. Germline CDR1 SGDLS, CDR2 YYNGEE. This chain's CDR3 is CASSARSGTDVDTQYF. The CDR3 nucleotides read TGTGCCAGCAGCGCCAGATCCGGGACAGATGTGGATACGCAGTATTTT.

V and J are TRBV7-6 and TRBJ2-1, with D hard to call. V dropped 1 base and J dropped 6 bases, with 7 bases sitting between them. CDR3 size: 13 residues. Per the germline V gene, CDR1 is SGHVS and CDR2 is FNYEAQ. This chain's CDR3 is CASSLGLLNEQFF. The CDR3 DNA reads TGTGCCAGCAGCTTAGGACTCCTCAATGAGCAGTTCTTC.